This T cell receptor (beta chain) came from a study of cytomegalovirus exposure and HLA in healthy donors. Across the study: From approximately 170 million T cells, an earlier analysis saw under 140 million unique TCR beta sequences.

A multiplex PCR was run with 60 Vbeta primers and 13 Jbeta primers. Clones were read by immunoSEQ multiplex PCR, and TCRdb kept only the in-frame ones, dropping some. The table shows 150,000 to 200,000 clones, with roughly 79% occurring only once. This clone was counted a few times. Its specificity is unknown. The study, taken as a whole, reports: Later analysis identified 15,000 to 20,000 TCR beta sequences associated with HLA alleles, using a false discovery rate threshold of 0.05.

The source is a woman aged 25 to 39 in good health and CMV-seropositive. Sequences were obtained from PBMCs.

The CDR3 bases are TGTGCCAGCAGTTGGGGCGGCAATCAGCCCCAGCATTTT. This gives the protein CASSWGGNQPQHF. The rearrangement joins TRBV28 to TRBJ1-5, with D tentatively TRBD1 (5 bases). Trimming pared 4 bases from V and 2 bases from J, leaving 6 bases between. The CDR3 has 13 residues. Germline V gene data show CDR1 as MDHEN and CDR2 as SYDVKM.